This T cell receptor beta chain was documented in a study of blood T cell repertoires in COVID-19. The overall study: From T cells, B-cell-depleted T cells, or PBMCs came the material, which was cDNA or gDNA.

Assay used: immunoSEQ multiplex PCR; TCRdb lists only in-frame clones, some missing. The table includes about 74,000 clones, approximately 90% detected once. The germline V gene has CDR1 SGHRS and CDR2 YFSETQ. The CDR3 runs to 16 residues. The ends were cut back, 4 bases at V and 0 bases at J, with 14 bases in the middle. The sample was peripheral blood. The chain employs TRBV5-1 and TRBJ1-5; possibly TRBD1 for D (6 bases). The TCR comes from a woman aged 60-75 years with active COVID-19. The CDR3, as DNA: TGCGCCAGCAGCCCGCGTCCAGGGGATAGCAATCAGCCCCAGCATTTT. Amino acids: CASSPRPGDSNQPQHF.